This T cell receptor beta chain comes out of a study of breast tumors, draining lymph nodes, adjacent tissues. On this clonotype itself: Its cognate antigen is unknown. A junction end diverges from the germline sequence, so it may reflect a read error.

Broader study findings: That most tumor T cells come from lymph nodes remained unproven. Compared with lymph nodes, tumors were less diverse; compared with nontumor tissue, more. Luminal-like breast cancer showed significantly greater tumor-nontumor repertoire similarity than basal-like breast cancer did. Most tumor T cells seemingly derive from lymph node, then expand in tumor.

CDR1 SGDLS and CDR2 YYNGEE come from the germline V gene. The CDR3 is 14 residues long. TCRdb fed the multiplex PCR reads into MiXCR, producing one record per CDR3 protein. The repertoire holds tens of thousands of distinct CDR3 sequences, with 60% to 70% as singletons. The chain uses TRBV9 and TRBJ2-7; 8 bases match TRBD1. This TCR was recovered from a female donor with breast cancer. Some clones in this sample may be carry-over from other donors' samples. The sample was breast tumor tissue. The CDR3 reads CASSATGGHYEQSF. As DNA, the CDR3 is TGTGCCAGCAGCGCTACAGGGGGTCACTACGAGCAGTCCTTC.